This T cell receptor beta chain was recovered during a study of CD8 T cells in ankylosing spondylitis. Broader study findings: What appeared characteristic of ankylosing spondylitis blood was a TCR beta motif of fewer than ten highly homologous variants. In the blood and synovial fluid of reactive arthritis, some motif variants had been previously reported. Disease-linked clones reportedly concentrated significantly in matched ankylosing spondylitis synovial fluid.

Each TCR beta library was made by quantitative 5'-RACE that incorporated molecular barcodes. Each CDR3 protein gets one entry after TCRdb re-called the 5' RACE reads with MiXCR. Found here are 150,000 to 200,000 distinct CDR3 sequences, 9.8% of them singletons; the top ten hold around 16%. Trimming removed 0 bases at V and 2 bases at J, with 12 bases between. From germline, CDR1 is DFQATT and CDR2 SNEGSKA (reference sequence). The CDR3 loop spans 15 amino acids. This clonotype occurred a few times. What it binds is unknown. This chain connects TRBV20-1 to TRBJ2-3, with D possibly being TRBD2 (5 bases). Sequenced: blood, either unsorted or a sorted T cell fraction (not recorded which). This receptor was taken from a female donor with ankylosing spondylitis or in good health (not recorded which). CDR3 residues: CSARELSGNTDTQYF. The CDR3 nucleotides are TGCAGTGCTAGAGAGCTGAGCGGTAACACAGATACGCAGTATTTT.